This T cell receptor (beta chain) stems from a study of T cells after yellow fever vaccination (dated 2019 in TCRdb). Study-wide context: The SMART-Seq v4 Ultra Low Input RNA kit was used to prepare libraries from fractions with low cell numbers. Blood was drawn at multiple timepoints before and after primary and secondary immunization, with bulk PBMC replicates and cell subsets isolated. Two healthy male donors, one aged 18 to 30 and one aged 30 to 40 years, were included in the cohort. To follow T-cell clones before and after both primary and booster YFV17D yellow fever vaccination, bulk TCR alpha and beta repertoires underwent longitudinal sequencing. The paper's findings and limits, for the study overall: A small fraction of clonotypes appeared in both the CD4 and CD8 compartments, likely as a result of convergent recombination. The secondary T-cell response was weaker than the primary response but faster, peaking on day 5 instead of day 15. After the booster, most clones that had expanded after primary vaccination were detected again (over 95% of CD4 and around nine tenths of CD8), suggesting broad maintenance of memory. Computational filtering was needed because FACS-sorted repertoires could contain abundant contaminating clonotypes from the bulk population. Because only a couple of donors were included in the study, the extent to which the findings can be generalized is limited.

V lost 5 bases and J lost 7 bases; the stretch between them is 8 bases long. The CDR3 has 12 amino acids, counting the end cysteine and phenylalanine. Of the read, only the CDR3 DNA is kept; its 36 bases are in frame from base 1. According to the germline V gene, CDR1 reads SGHAT and CDR2 reads FQNNGV. The treatment or condition label corresponds to: live attenuated yellow fever vaccine strain. At each blood-draw timepoint, two biological replicates of bulk PBMCs were obtained. PBMCs were isolated from peripheral blood using a standard Ficoll-Paque protocol. TriZol was used to extract RNA from bulk PBMCs, from CD4 and CD8 fractions, and from dextramer-positive and dextramer-negative fractions. TCR cDNA was synthesized by 5'RACE template switching, through which a universal primer site and unique molecular identifiers were introduced. Priming of cDNA synthesis was performed from both the TCR alpha and TCR beta constant segments. Libraries were amplified in two PCR steps, with sample barcodes and sequencing adapters added in the second step. Sequencing of libraries was performed on Illumina HiSeq 2500 (2x100 bp) or NovaSeq (2x150 bp). The authors' pipeline ran thus. MIGEC was used to demultiplex reads and collapse the reads into UMI consensus sequences, and MiXCR was used for V(D)J alignment. Using edgeR on replicate PBMC samples, clonotypes were called vaccine-responding if FDR was below 0.01 and the log2 fold change was above 5 up to day 15. Each bulk clonotype received a CD4 or CD8 identity based on whether the sequenced CD4 or CD8 repertoire contained that clonotype at higher abundance. The public reads were reanalyzed by TCRdb: fastp trimming at Q25, MiXCR alignment, in-frame beta chains only. All rows with the same CDR3 protein become a single entry with the most common DNA and genes. The V and J calls, along with clone size, are taken from TCRdb and not from the paper's own processing. Within this sample are 400,000 or so distinct CDR3 sequences, with about 9.9% of them counted one time only. Roughly 18% of the sample is held by the ten biggest clonotypes.

As regards this clonotype: It lacks a known antigen. Qualities for individual bases were not recorded, and no much larger clone is one base off.

The source material was PBMCs, sampled on the day of the first yellow fever vaccination. This TCR was recovered from a man between 18 and 35 years old who received the YFV17D yellow fever vaccine. The rearranged segments are TRBV11-2 and TRBJ2-2; the D segment could be TRBD2, given 6 matching bases. The nucleotides are TGTGCCAGCAGCCATAGCGGCGGGGAGCTGTTTTTT. It is translated as CASSHSGGELFF.